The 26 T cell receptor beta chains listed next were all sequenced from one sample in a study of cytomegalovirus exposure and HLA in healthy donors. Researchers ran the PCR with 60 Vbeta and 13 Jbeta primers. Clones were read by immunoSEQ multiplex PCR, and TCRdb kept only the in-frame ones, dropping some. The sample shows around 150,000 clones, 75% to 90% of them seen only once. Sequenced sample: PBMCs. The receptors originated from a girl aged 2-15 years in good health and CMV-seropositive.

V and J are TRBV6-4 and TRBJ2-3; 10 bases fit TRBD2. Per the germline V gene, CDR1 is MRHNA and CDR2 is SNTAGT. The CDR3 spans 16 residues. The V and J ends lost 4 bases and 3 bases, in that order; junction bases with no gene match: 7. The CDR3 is CASSASSGSGTDTQYF. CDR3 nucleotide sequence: TGTGCCAGCAGTGCTTCTAGCGGGAGTGGGACAGATACGCAGTATTTT.

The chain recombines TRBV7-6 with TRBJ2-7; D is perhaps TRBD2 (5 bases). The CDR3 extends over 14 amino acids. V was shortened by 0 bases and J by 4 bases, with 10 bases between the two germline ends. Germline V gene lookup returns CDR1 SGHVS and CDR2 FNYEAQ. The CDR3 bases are TGTGCCAGCAGCTTAGCAGGAGGAGTTTACGAGCAGTACTTC. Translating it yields CASSLAGGVYEQYF.

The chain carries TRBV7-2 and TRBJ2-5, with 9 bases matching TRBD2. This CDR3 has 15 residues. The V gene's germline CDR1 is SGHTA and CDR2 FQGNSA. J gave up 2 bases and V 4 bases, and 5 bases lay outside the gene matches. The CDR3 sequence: CASSSTLAGQETQYF. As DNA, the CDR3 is TGTGCCAGCAGCTCAACTCTAGCGGGACAAGAGACCCAGTACTTC.

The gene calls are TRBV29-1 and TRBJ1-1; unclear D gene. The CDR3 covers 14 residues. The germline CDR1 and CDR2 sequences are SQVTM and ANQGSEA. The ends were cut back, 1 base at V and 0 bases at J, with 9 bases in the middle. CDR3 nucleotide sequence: TGCAGCGTTGAAGTCCAGGCTATGAACACTGAAGCTTTCTTT. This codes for CSVEVQAMNTEAFF. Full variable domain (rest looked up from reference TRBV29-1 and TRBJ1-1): SAVISQKPSRDICQRGTSLTIQCQVDSQVTMMFWYRQQPGQSLTLIATANQGSEATYESGFVIDKFPISRPNLTFSTLTVSNMSPEDSSIYLCSVEVQAMNTEAFFGQGTRLTVV.

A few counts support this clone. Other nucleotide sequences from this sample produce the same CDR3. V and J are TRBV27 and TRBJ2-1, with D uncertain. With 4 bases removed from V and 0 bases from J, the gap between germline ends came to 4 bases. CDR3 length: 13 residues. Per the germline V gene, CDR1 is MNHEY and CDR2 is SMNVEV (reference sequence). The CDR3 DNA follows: TGTGCCAGCAGTTCTAGCTCCTACAATGAGCAGTTCTTC. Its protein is CASSSSSYNEQFF.

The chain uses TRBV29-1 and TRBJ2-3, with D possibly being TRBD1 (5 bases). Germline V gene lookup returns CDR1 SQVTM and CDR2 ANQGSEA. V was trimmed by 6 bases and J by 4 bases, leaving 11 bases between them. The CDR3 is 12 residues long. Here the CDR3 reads CSVLGPADTQYF. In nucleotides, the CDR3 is TGCAGCGTCCTGGGGCCTGCAGATACGCAGTATTTT.

In DNA, the CDR3 is TGTGCCATCAGTGCTTCGGGGTCATCCTACGAGCAGTACTTC. Residues: CAISASGSSYEQYF. The V and J genes are TRBV10-3 and TRBJ2-7, with D possibly matching TRBD2 (5 bases). The CDR3 extends over 14 amino acids. V lost 4 bases and J 1 base, leaving 11 bases between the germline ends. Germline V gene sequence: CDR1 ENHRY, CDR2 SYGVKD.

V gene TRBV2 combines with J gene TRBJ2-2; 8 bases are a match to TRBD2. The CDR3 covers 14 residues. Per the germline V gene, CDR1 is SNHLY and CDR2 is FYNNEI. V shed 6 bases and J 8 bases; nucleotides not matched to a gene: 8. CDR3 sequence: CASRGAGEGGELFF. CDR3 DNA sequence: TGTGCCAGCAGGGGAGCGGGAGAGGGTGGGGAGCTGTTTTTT.

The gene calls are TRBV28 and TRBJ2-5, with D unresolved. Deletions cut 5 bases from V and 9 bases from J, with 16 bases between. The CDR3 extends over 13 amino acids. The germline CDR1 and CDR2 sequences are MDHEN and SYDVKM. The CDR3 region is CASSLLRFRAQYF. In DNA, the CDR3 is TGTGCCAGCAGTCTCCTCCGTTTCCGGGCCCAGTACTTC.

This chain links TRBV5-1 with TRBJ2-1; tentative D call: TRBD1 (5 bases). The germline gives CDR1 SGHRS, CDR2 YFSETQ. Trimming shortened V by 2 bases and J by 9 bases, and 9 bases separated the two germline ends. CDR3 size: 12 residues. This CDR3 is CASSFLDSEQFF. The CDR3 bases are TGCGCCAGCAGCTTTCTAGACAGTGAGCAGTTCTTC.

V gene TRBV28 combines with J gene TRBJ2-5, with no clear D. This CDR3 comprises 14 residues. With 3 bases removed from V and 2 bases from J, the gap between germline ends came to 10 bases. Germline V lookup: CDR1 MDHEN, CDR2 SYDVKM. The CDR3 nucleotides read TGTGCCAGCAGTTTGGCCTCATTACAAGAGACCCAGTACTTC. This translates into CASSLASLQETQYF.

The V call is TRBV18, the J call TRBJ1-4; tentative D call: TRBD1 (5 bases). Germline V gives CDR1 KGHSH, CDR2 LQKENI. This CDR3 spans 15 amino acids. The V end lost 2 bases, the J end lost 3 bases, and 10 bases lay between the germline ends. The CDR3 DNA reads TGTGCCAGCTCACCAGACGGGACTTCTAATGAAAAACTGTTTTTT. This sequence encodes CASSPDGTSNEKLFF. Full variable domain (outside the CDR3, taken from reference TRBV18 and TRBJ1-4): NAGVMQNPRHLVRRRGQEARLRCSPMKGHSHVYWYRQLPEEGLKFMVYLQKENIIDESGMPKERFSAEFPKEGPSILRIQQVVRGDSAAYFCASSPDGTSNEKLFFGSGTQLSVL.

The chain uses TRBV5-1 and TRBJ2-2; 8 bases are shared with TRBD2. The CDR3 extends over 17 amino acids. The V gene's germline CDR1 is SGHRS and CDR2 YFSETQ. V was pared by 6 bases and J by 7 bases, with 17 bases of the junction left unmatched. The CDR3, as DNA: TGCGCCAGCACCCCTTTTAGAGCGGGAGTGTATATCGGGGAGCTGTTTTTT. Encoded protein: CASTPFRAGVYIGELFF.

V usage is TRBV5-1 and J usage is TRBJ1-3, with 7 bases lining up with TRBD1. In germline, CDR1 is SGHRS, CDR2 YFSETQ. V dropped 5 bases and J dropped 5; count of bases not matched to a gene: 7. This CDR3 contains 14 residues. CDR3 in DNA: TGCGCCAGCAGATCGGGGACAGACAGAAACACCATATATTTT. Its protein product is CASRSGTDRNTIYF.

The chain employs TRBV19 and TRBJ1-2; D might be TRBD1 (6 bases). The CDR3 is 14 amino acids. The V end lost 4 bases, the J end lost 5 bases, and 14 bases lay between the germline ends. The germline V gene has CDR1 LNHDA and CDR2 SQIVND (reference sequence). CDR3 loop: CASSTGQLQYGYTF. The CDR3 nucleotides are TGTGCCAGTAGTACCGGACAGTTGCAGTATGGCTACACCTTC.

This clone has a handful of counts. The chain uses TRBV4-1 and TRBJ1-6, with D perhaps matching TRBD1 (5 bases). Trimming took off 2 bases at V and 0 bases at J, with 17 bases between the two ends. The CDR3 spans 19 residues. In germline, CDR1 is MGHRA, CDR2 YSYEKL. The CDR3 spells CASSQSGRGVSSYNSPLHF. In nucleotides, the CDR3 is TGCGCCAGCAGCCAATCCGGGAGAGGGGTGAGCTCCTATAATTCACCCCTCCACTTT.

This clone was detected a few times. The CDR3 sequence is CASSPKGGGGNTIYF. The CDR3 DNA reads TGTGCCAGCAGCCCAAAAGGGGGCGGAGGAAACACCATATATTTT. This chain uses TRBV7-9 with TRBJ1-3, with TRBD1 identical over 7 bases. Germline CDR1 SEHNR, CDR2 FQNEAQ (reference sequence). The CDR3 runs to 15 residues. The trim removed 5 bases at V and 4 bases at J, leaving 8 bases unmatched.

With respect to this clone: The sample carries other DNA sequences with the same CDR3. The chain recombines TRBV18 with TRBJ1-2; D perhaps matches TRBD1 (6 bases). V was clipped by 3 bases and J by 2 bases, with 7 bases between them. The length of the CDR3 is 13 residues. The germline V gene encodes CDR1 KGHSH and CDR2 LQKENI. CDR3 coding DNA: TGTGCCAGCTCACCTGACAGGAACTATGGCTACACCTTC. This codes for CASSPDRNYGYTF.

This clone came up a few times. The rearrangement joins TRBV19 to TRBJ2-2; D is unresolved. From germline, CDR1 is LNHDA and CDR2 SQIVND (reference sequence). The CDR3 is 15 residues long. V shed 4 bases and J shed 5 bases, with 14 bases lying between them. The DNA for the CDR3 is TGTGCCAGTAGTACGGTATTATTTAGTACCGGGGAGCTGTTTTTT. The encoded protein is CASSTVLFSTGELFF.

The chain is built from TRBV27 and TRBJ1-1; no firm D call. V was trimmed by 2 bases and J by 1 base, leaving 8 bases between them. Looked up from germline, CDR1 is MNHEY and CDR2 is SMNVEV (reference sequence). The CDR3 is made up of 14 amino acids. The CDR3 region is CASSLRPGNTEAFF. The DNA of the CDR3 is TGTGCCAGCAGTTTACGTCCGGGGAACACTGAAGCTTTCTTT.

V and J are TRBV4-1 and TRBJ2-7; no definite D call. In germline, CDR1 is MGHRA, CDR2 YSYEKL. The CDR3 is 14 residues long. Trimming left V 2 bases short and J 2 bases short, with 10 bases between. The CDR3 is CASSQWSVTYEQYF. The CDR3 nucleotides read TGCGCCAGCAGCCAATGGTCGGTCACCTACGAGCAGTACTTC.

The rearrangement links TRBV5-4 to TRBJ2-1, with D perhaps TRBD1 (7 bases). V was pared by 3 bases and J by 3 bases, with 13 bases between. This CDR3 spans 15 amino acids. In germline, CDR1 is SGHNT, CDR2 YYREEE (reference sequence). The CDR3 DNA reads TGTGCCAGCAGCTCGGAGGGGACAGTCTACAATGAGCAGTTCTTC. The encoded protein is CASSSEGTVYNEQFF.

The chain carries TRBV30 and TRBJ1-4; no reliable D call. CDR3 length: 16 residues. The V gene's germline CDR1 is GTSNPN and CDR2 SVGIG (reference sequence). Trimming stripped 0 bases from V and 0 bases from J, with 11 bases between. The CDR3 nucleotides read TGTGCCTGGAGTGTAGTGCGGAGCACAACTAATGAAAAACTGTTTTTT. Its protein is CAWSVVRSTTNEKLFF.

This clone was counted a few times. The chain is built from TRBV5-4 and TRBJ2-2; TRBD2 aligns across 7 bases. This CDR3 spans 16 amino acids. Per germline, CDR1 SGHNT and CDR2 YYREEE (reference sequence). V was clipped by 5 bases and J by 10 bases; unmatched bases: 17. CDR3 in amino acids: CASSWSGRSGREELFF. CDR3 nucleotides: TGTGCCAGCAGTTGGTCCGGTCGTAGCGGGCGGGAGGAGCTGTTTTTT.

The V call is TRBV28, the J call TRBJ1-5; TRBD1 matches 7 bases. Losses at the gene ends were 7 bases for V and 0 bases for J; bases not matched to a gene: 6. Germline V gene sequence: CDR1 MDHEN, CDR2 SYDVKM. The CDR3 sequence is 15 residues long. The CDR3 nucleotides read TGTGCCAGCACCATCGGACAGGCTAGCAATCAGCCCCAGCATTTT. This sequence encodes CASTIGQASNQPQHF. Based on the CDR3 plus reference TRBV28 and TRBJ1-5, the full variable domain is DVKVTQSSRYLVKRTGEKVFLECVQDMDHENMFWYRQDPGLGLRLIYFSYDVKMKEKGDIPEGYSVSREKKERFSLILESASTNQTSMYLCASTIGQASNQPQHFGDGTRLSIL.

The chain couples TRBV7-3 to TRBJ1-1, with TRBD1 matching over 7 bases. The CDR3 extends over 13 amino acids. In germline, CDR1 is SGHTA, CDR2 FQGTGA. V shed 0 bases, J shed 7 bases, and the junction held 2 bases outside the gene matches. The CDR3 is CASSLTTGFEAFF. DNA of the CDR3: TGTGCCAGCAGCTTAACGACAGGGTTTGAAGCTTTCTTT.